This entry lists 3 T cell receptor beta chains sequenced from one sample in a study of blood T cells in healthy people across ages. Alongside a J-beta primer mix, a sample-barcoded 5' primer served in a second PCR lasting about 7 to 11 cycles. A single record per CDR3 protein comes from TCRdb applying MiXCR to the 5' RACE reads. The sample includes around 850,000 distinct CDR3 sequences, 35% to 40% of them seen just once. Material: blood. Every receptor here comes from a man younger than 35 in good health.

This chain joins TRBV2 and TRBJ2-2; D gene unclear. V gave up 3 bases and J gave up 5 bases, with 16 bases separating them. Germline V gene data show CDR1 as SNHLY and CDR2 as FYNNEI. This CDR3 contains 16 residues. CDR3 protein: CASSDLAFKLTGELFF. The CDR3 nucleotides read TGTGCCAGCAGTGATTTGGCCTTTAAACTAACCGGGGAGCTGTTTTTT. The full variable domain, with the rest looked up from reference TRBV2 and TRBJ2-2, is EPEVTQTPSHQVTQMGQEVILRCVPISNHLYFYWYRQILGQKVEFLVSFYNNEISEKSEIFDDQFSVERPDGSNFTLKIRSTKLEDSAMYFCASSDLAFKLTGELFFGEGSRLTVL.

The V and J genes are TRBV2 and TRBJ2-1; D gene uncertain. The germline V and J ends were trimmed by 6 bases and 13 bases, with 10 bases remaining between them. This CDR3 is 10 amino acids long. CDR1 is SNHLY and CDR2 is FYNNEI in the germline V gene. CDR3 DNA: TGTGCCAGCAGGATTGAGACCCAGTTCTTC. Translation gives CASRIETQFF.

This clonotype was detected ten times or more. The chain uses TRBV29-1 and TRBJ2-3; 8 bases map to TRBD1. Germline CDR1 reads SQVTM; CDR2 reads ANQGSEA. Trimming removed 7 bases from V and 1 base from J; junction bases left unmatched: 4. The CDR3 has 13 amino acids. This chain's CDR3 is CSGGQGGTDTQYF. CDR3 sequence (DNA): TGCAGCGGCGGACAGGGAGGCACAGATACGCAGTATTTT.